One TCR beta chain is described in this entry. This entry comes from a study of blood T cell repertoires in COVID-19. Study background: COVID-19 samples, acute and convalescent, were from the United States, Italy and Spain. From T cells, B-cell-depleted T cells, or PBMCs came the material, which was cDNA or gDNA.

The CDR3 consists of 13 residues. V was shortened by 2 bases and J by 5 bases, with 10 bases between the two germline ends. Germline assignment: CDR1 MGHRA and CDR2 YSYEKL. Original methodology: Using reference gene primer amplification, nucleated cell counts were estimated. Using immunoSEQ multiplex PCR, the repertoire was profiled, and TCRdb retains in-frame clones only, with some absent. Clonal size and the V and J genes are those of that table, whereas D and trimming came from the DNA. The sample lists just over 15,000 clones; roughly 80% were seen once. The receptor was derived from a human donor in a cohort sampled during active COVID-19. Sequenced input: peripheral blood. This sequence joins TRBV4-1 and TRBJ2-7; D is possibly TRBD2 (6 bases). DNA for the CDR3: TGCGCCAGCAGCCAACTAGCGAGCAACGAGCAGTACTTC. This gives the protein CASSQLASNEQYF.